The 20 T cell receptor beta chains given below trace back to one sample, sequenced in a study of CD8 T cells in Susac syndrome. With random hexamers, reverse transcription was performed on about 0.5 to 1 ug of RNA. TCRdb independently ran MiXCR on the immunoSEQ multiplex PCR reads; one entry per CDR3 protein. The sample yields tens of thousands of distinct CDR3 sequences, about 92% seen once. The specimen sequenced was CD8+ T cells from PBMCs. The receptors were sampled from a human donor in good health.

The CDR3 region has the DNA TGTGCCAGCAGTGCCCACTACGAGCAGTACTTC. Translated, it gives CASSAHYEQYF. The V gene is TRBV2, the J gene TRBJ2-7; unclear D gene. From germline, CDR1 is SNHLY and CDR2 FYNNEI. The CDR3 spans 11 residues. Deletions cut 4 bases from V and 3 bases from J, with 4 bases between.

CDR3 DNA: TGTGCCAGCAGCAAACTAGCGGGAGCAACAGATACGCAGTATTTT. Translating it yields CASSKLAGATDTQYF. The J gene is TRBJ2-3, the V gene TRBV6-2 or TRBV6-3; 11 bases fit TRBD2. V dropped 6 bases and J dropped 3; count of bases not matched to a gene: 5. The CDR3 contains 15 residues. CDR1 is MNHEY and CDR2 is SVGEGT in the germline V gene.

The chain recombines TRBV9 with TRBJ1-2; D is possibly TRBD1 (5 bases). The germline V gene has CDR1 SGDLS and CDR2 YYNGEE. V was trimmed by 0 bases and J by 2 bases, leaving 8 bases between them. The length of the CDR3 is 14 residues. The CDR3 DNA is TGTGCCAGCAGCGTAGCCGACAGAAACTATGGCTACACCTTC. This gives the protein CASSVADRNYGYTF.

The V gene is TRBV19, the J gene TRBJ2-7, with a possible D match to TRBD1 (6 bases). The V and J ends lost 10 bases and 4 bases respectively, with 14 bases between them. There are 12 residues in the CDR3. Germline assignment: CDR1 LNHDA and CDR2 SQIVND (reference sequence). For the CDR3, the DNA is TGTGCCACCCGGACAAGGGGGTACGAGCAGTACTTC. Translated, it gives CATRTRGYEQYF. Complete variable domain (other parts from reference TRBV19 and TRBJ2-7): DGGITQSPKYLFRKEGQNVTLSCEQNLNHDAMYWYRQDPGQGLRLIYYSQIVNDFQKGDIAEGYSVSREKKESFPLTVTSAQKNPTAFYLCATRTRGYEQYFGPGTRLTVT.

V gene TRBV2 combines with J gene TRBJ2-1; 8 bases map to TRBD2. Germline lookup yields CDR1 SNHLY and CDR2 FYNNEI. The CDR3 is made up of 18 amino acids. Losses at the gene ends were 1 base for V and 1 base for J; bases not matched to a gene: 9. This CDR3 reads CASSEDPELAESYNEQFF. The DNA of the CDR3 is TGTGCCAGCAGTGAAGACCCTGAACTAGCGGAATCCTACAATGAGCAGTTCTTC.

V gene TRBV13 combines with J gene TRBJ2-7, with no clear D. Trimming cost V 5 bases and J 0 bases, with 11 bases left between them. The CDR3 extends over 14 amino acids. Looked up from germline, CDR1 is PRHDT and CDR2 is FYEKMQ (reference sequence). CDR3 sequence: CASSLTSSSYEQYF. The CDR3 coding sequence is TGTGCCAGCAGCCTGACGTCGAGCTCCTACGAGCAGTACTTC.

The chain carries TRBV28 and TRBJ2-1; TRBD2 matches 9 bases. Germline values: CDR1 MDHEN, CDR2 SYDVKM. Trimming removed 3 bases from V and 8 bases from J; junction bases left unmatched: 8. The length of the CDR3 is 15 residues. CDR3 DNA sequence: TGTGCCAGCAGTTTGGATAGCGGGAGTACCGATGAGCAGTTCTTC. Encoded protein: CASSLDSGSTDEQFF.

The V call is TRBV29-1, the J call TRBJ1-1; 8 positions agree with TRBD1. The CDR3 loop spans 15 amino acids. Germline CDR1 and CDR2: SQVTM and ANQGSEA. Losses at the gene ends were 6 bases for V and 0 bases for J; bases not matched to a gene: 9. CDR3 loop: CSVPPTGAMNTEAFF. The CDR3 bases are TGCAGCGTCCCACCGACAGGGGCTATGAACACTGAAGCTTTCTTT. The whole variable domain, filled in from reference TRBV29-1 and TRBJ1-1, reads SAVISQKPSRDICQRGTSLTIQCQVDSQVTMMFWYRQQPGQSLTLIATANQGSEATYESGFVIDKFPISRPNLTFSTLTVSNMSPEDSSIYLCSVPPTGAMNTEAFFGQGTRLTVV.

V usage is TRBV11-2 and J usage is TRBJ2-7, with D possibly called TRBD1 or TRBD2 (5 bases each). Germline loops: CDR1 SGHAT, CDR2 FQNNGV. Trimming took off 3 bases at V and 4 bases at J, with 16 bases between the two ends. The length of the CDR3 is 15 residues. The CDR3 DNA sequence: TGTGCCAGCAGCTTCCGGGACGAAAGAGCGTACGAGCAGTACTTC. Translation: CASSFRDERAYEQYF.

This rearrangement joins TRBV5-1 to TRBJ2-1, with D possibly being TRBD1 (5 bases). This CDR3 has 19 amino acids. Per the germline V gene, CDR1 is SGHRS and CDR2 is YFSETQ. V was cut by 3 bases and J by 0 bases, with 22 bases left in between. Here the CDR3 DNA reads TGCGCCAGCAGCTCCTACCTCGCGTCGCGTGACAGCTCCTACAATGAGCAGTTCTTC. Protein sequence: CASSSYLASRDSSYNEQFF.

CDR3 amino acids: CSAPIATGGMMLLNEQFF. CDR3 nucleotides: TGCAGTGCCCCTATAGCGACAGGGGGGATGATGTTACTCAATGAGCAGTTCTTC. The V and J genes are TRBV20-1 and TRBJ2-1; 9 positions agree with TRBD1. CDR1 DFQATT and CDR2 SNEGSKA come from the germline V gene (reference sequence). The CDR3 totals 18 residues. The ends lost 6 bases at V and 6 bases at J; junction bases unmatched: 21.

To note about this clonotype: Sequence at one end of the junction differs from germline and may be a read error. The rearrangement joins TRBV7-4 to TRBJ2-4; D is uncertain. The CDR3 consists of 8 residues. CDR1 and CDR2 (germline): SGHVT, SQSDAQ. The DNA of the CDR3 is TGTGCCAGCAGCTTATATGGCTTC. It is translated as CASSLYGF.

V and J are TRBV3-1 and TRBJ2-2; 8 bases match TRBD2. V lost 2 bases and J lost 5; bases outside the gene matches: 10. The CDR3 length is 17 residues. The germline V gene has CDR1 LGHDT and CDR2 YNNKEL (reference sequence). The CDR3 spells CASSQPVREDLTGELFF. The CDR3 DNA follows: TGTGCCAGCAGCCAACCGGTGCGGGAGGATTTGACCGGGGAGCTGTTTTTT.

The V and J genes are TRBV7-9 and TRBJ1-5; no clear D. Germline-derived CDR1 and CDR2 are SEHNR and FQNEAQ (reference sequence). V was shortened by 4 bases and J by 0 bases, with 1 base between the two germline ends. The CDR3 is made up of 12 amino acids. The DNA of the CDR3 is TGTGCCAGCAGCTATAGCAATCAGCCCCAGCATTTT. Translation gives CASSYSNQPQHF.

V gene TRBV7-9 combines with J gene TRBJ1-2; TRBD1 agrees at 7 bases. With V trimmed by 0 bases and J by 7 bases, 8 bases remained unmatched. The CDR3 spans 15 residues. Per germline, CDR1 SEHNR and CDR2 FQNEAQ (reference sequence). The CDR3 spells CASSLAGQGDLGYTF. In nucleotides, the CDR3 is TGTGCCAGCAGCTTAGCAGGCCAGGGGGACCTTGGCTACACCTTC.

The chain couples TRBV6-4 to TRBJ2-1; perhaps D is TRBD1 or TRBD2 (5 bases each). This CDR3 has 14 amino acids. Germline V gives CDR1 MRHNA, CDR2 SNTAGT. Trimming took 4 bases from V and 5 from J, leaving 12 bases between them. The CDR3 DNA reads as TGTGCCAGCAGTGCCGGAGAGGGGCACAATGAGCAGTTCTTC. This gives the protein CASSAGEGHNEQFF.

The CDR3 region is CACSSLGTEAFF. The CDR3 DNA is TGTGCCTGTAGTTCCCTCGGCACTGAAGCTTTCTTT. V and J are TRBV2 and TRBJ1-1; D gene unclear. The CDR3 totals 12 residues. V shed 11 bases and J shed 4 bases, with 14 bases lying between them. Germline CDR1 reads SNHLY; CDR2 reads FYNNEI.

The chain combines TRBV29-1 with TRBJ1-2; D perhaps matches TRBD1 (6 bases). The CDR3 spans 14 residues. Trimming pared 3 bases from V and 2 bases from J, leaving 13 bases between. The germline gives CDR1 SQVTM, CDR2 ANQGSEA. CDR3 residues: CSVDFGQPNYGYTF. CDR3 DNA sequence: TGCAGCGTTGACTTCGGACAGCCAAACTATGGCTACACCTTC.

CDR3 DNA: TGTGCCAGCAGCCCCCGCAACCCAGGGGGAACCTACGAGCAGTACTTC. Translating gives CASSPRNPGGTYEQYF. This chain uses TRBV7-8 with TRBJ2-7; 7 positions agree with TRBD1. The CDR3 is 16 residues long. Losses at the gene ends were 5 bases for V and 2 bases for J; bases not matched to a gene: 12. Germline V gene sequence: CDR1 SGHVS, CDR2 FQNEAQ.

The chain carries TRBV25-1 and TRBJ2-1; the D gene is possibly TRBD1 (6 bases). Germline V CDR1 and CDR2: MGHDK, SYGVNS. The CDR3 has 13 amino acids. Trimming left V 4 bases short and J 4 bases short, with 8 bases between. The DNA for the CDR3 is TGTGCCAGCAGTGCGACAGGATACAATGAGCAGTTCTTC. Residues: CASSATGYNEQFF.